These T cell receptor beta chains were read from a single sample in a study of T cells expressing NK-cell markers. TCRdb re-called the 5' RACE reads and shows each CDR3 protein once, DNA omitted. Its table lists around 280,000 distinct CDR3 sequences. Specimen: blood T cells: a sorted CD56 or NKG2C T cell subset, CD4+ or CD8+ T cells, or bulk PBMC T cells (not recorded which). The receptors were gathered from a man aged 18-30 years in good health. The CDR3 runs from the conserved cysteine through the conserved F or W. Each record gives: V gene, J gene, CDR3 protein.

>TRBV10-3|TRBJ2-7
CAISELRDTGMYEQYF
>TRBV6-1|TRBJ1-3
CASNVDGTSGNTIYF
>TRBV5-1|TRBJ2-3
CASSTLQGWQYF
>TRBV29-1|TRBJ2-2
CSVDQDNTGELFF
>TRBV3-1|TRBJ2-6
CASRGRNENSGANVLTF
>TRBV6-1|TRBJ1-6
CASSRRQGYNSPLHF
>TRBV5-1|TRBJ2-3
CASSWAGLPSTDTQYF
>TRBV5-1|TRBJ2-5
CASSLGEYQETQYF
>TRBV15|TRBJ2-6
CATSKRSVSSGANVLTF
>TRBV7-2|TRBJ1-1
CASSYMTGVNTEAFF
>TRBV6-2/TRBV6-3|TRBJ2-6
CASFRSGANVLTF
>TRBV12-3/TRBV12-4|TRBJ2-2
CASSLAGGSTGELFF
>TRBV30|TRBJ1-6
CAWILGAGVSPLHF
>TRBV12-3/TRBV12-4|TRBJ2-1
CASSPGLAVGNEQFF
>TRBV6-5|TRBJ2-5
CASSSTKETQYF
>TRBV7-9|TRBJ2-2
CASSLIHTGELFF
>TRBV5-1|TRBJ2-3
CASEREGSADTQYF